This entry features one TCR beta chain sequence. Its antigen remains unidentified. This sample is drawn from a study of shared clonotypes between healthy human individuals. Study summary: Per donor, three plates held CD4 naive cells, three held CD4 memory, two held CD8 naive and one held CD8 memory. Whole-study findings and limits: A reduction in generation probabilities was seen for non-shared clonotypes relative to those shared by all four donors.

TCRdb's table, derived via immunoSEQ multiplex PCR, lists solely in-frame clones and lacks some. Of more than 1.2 million clones listed, approximately 98.5% are singletons. The CDR3 runs to 15 residues. V shed 3 bases, J shed 6 bases, and the junction held 6 bases outside the gene matches. Germline V lookup: CDR1 SGHNT, CDR2 YYREEE (reference sequence). The rearrangement joins TRBV5-4 to TRBJ2-6; 7 bases line up with TRBD1. What was sequenced was naive CD4+ T cells sorted from blood. Regarding subset: CD45RA+ positively selected. This TCR derives from a young man in good health. CDR3 sequence (DNA): TGTGCCAGCAGCTCAAAGGGGGCCTCGGCCAACGTCCTGACTTTC. It encodes CASSSKGASANVLTF.